This T cell receptor (beta chain) was recovered during a study of blood T cell repertoires in COVID-19. The germline V gene encodes CDR1 LGHDT and CDR2 YNNKEL (reference sequence). This CDR3 has 15 residues. After removal of 2 bases from V and 7 bases from J, the junction contained 8 bases not matched to a gene. Sequencing used immunoSEQ multiplex PCR; TCRdb keeps in-frame clones, though not all of them. The sample carries 250,000 to 300,000 clones, 80% to 90% recorded once. Sequences were obtained from peripheral blood. The origin of this receptor is a man in his fifties or sixties with acute or convalescent COVID-19. The chain links TRBV3-1 (or the pseudogene TRBV3-2) to TRBJ2-7, with 10 bases identical to TRBD1. CDR3 nucleotides: TGTGCCAGCAGCCAACTGGACAGGGGGGACGGGGAGCAGTACTTC. Its protein product is CASSQLDRGDGEQYF.